The sequence of this T cell receptor beta chain was determined in a study of Tregs in tolerant kidney transplant recipients. Findings of the study overall: Validation in larger populations is needed because few patients were studied.

The V gene end was trimmed by 0 bases and the J gene end by 2 bases; junction bases not matched to a gene: 6. CDR3 size: 16 residues. Germline CDR1 is LGHNA and CDR2 is YNFKEQ. Generated by immunoSEQ multiplex PCR, the TCRdb table keeps only in-frame clones and is missing some. Of under 50,000 clones listed, about 90% are singletons. For this clone: Its antigen is not known.

CD4+CD25+CD127- Tregs, CD4+CD25- non-Tregs, CD4 and CD8 cells were sorted. The source of this sequence is a human donor in good health. The specimen sequenced was Tregs from blood. V gene TRBV4-2 combines with J gene TRBJ2-7; 8 nucleotides line up with TRBD1. The CDR3 sequence is CASSQEDRDGAYEQYF. The CDR3 nucleotides read TGTGCCAGCAGCCAAGAGGACAGGGATGGGGCCTACGAGCAGTACTTC.